This TCR beta chain came from a study of T cell changes during pregnancy in multiple sclerosis. The V gene lost 2 bases and the J gene lost 8 bases, with 7 bases spanning the gap. The CDR3 length is 13 residues. The germline gives CDR1 SGHTA, CDR2 FQGNSA. Sequencing used immunoSEQ multiplex PCR; TCRdb keeps in-frame clones, though not all of them. The table includes fewer than 85,000 clones, around 89% detected once. Sequencing was performed on peripheral blood, taken before pregnancy. The chain uses TRBV7-2 and TRBJ1-6; D gene ambiguous. The origin of this receptor is a female donor with multiple sclerosis, enrolled in a pregnancy study. The CDR3 nucleotides are TGTGCCAGCAGCTTATACGGGGATTCACCCCTCCACTTT. Its translation is CASSLYGDSPLHF.